A selection of T cell receptor beta chains follows, all from one sample in a study of blood T cell repertoires in COVID-19. Sequencing was performed with immunoSEQ multiplex PCR; in TCRdb, only in-frame clones are kept and a portion is missing. The sample comprises some 29,000 clones, roughly 89% of which are singletons, and 15% to 20% rests with the top ten. The material sequenced was peripheral blood. The receptors were sampled from a human donor in a cohort sampled during active COVID-19. Both conserved end residues are part of each CDR3. The D gene is left open where the match is weak. The size field is filled for only some rows; it gives once, few, many or a size class.

j_gene: TRBJ1-1
abundance: -
d_gene: -
v_gene: TRBV6-6
CDR3nt: TGTGCCAGCTGGTCTCAGGGAAGCTCTGAAGCTTTCTTT
CDR3aa: CASWSQGSSEAFF

j_gene: TRBJ1-1
abundance: -
d_gene: -
v_gene: TRBV18
CDR3nt: TGTGCCAGCTCACCGCAGGACAGGAACACTGAAGCTTTCTTT
CDR3aa: CASSPQDRNTEAFF

j_gene: TRBJ2-7
abundance: -
d_gene: -
v_gene: TRBV11-3
CDR3nt: TGTGCCAGCAGCCCGCAGGGGGGACTAGGCGAGCAGTACTTC
CDR3aa: CASSPQGGLGEQYF

j_gene: TRBJ2-1
abundance: -
d_gene: -
v_gene: TRBV5-1
CDR3nt: TGCGCCAGCAGCTTTGGAGGCCGGAATGAGCAGTTCTTC
CDR3aa: CASSFGGRNEQFF

j_gene: TRBJ1-1
abundance: -
d_gene: -
v_gene: TRBV6-5
CDR3nt: TGTGCCAGCGAGAGGGGGGGCTCGGGAGCTTTCTTT
CDR3aa: CASERGGSGAFF

j_gene: TRBJ1-2
abundance: -
d_gene: TRBD1
v_gene: TRBV9
CDR3nt: TGTGCCAGCAGCGTATTACGGGACAGAGCTTCAGGGGCCTATGGCTACACCTTC
CDR3aa: CASSVLRDRASGAYGYTF

j_gene: TRBJ2-2
abundance: -
d_gene: TRBD1
v_gene: TRBV5-1
CDR3nt: TGCGCCAGCAGCTTTCTGGACAGGGGTTACACCGGGGAGCTGTTTTTT
CDR3aa: CASSFLDRGYTGELFF

j_gene: TRBJ1-5
abundance: -
d_gene: TRBD1
v_gene: TRBV28
CDR3nt: TGTGCCAGCAGTACTCGGACAGGGTGGAATCAGCCCCAGCATTTT
CDR3aa: CASSTRTGWNQPQHF

j_gene: TRBJ2-3
abundance: -
d_gene: -
v_gene: TRBV9
CDR3nt: TGTGCCAGCAGCGCCTCAGGGAATAGAGGCACAGATACGCAGTATTTT
CDR3aa: CASSASGNRGTDTQYF

j_gene: TRBJ2-7
abundance: few
d_gene: TRBD1
v_gene: TRBV2
CDR3nt: TGTGCCAGCTCATGGACAGGGGAGACTCCCGAGCAGTACTTC
CDR3aa: CASSWTGETPEQYF

j_gene: TRBJ2-7
abundance: -
d_gene: TRBD2
v_gene: TRBV7-6
CDR3nt: TGTGCCAGCAGCTCTAGCGGGTTCGCCTACGAGCAGTACTTC
CDR3aa: CASSSSGFAYEQYF

j_gene: TRBJ1-4
abundance: -
d_gene: -
v_gene: TRBV12-3/TRBV12-4
CDR3nt: TGTGCCAGCAGTTTACGGTTAAATGAAAAACTGTTTTTT
CDR3aa: CASSLRLNEKLFF

j_gene: TRBJ1-2
abundance: -
d_gene: TRBD1
v_gene: TRBV2
CDR3nt: TGTGCCAGCAGTGAAGAGGGGGCCGGGTATGGCTACACCTTC
CDR3aa: CASSEEGAGYGYTF

j_gene: TRBJ2-1
abundance: -
d_gene: TRBD2
v_gene: TRBV6-2/TRBV6-3
CDR3nt: TGTGCCAGCAGCCGTTCGGGGGGTGGCAATGAGCAGTTCTTC
CDR3aa: CASSRSGGGNEQFF

j_gene: TRBJ1-6
abundance: -
d_gene: -
v_gene: TRBV28
CDR3nt: TGTGCCAGCAGTTCAGGGTATTCACCCCTCCACTTT
CDR3aa: CASSSGYSPLHF

j_gene: TRBJ2-7
abundance: -
d_gene: -
v_gene: TRBV11-2
CDR3nt: TGTGCCAGCAGCTTAGAAGAGGCTCTGGAGCAGTACTTC
CDR3aa: CASSLEEALEQYF

j_gene: TRBJ2-3
abundance: -
d_gene: TRBD2
v_gene: TRBV19
CDR3nt: TGTGCCAGTAGTCGGGGGCCGGGGGGGCAGAACACAGATACGCAGTATTTT
CDR3aa: CASSRGPGGQNTDTQYF

j_gene: TRBJ2-5
abundance: -
d_gene: TRBD1
v_gene: TRBV6-5
CDR3nt: TGTGCCAGCAGGGATTCAGGGGGAGTAGAGACCCAGTACTTC
CDR3aa: CASRDSGGVETQYF

j_gene: TRBJ1-2
abundance: -
d_gene: TRBD1
v_gene: TRBV10-3
CDR3nt: TGTGCCATCAGTGGGGACAGGGTCGGCTATGGCTACACCTTC
CDR3aa: CAISGDRVGYGYTF

j_gene: TRBJ2-3
abundance: -
d_gene: TRBD2
v_gene: TRBV18
CDR3nt: TGTGCCAGCTCACCCAACCCCCTAGCGGGGGCCGGGGCAGATACGCAGTATTTT
CDR3aa: CASSPNPLAGAGADTQYF

j_gene: TRBJ1-5
abundance: -
d_gene: -
v_gene: TRBV29-1
CDR3nt: TGCAGCGTTGAAGAGAGGGTGGGTCAGCCCCAGCATTTT
CDR3aa: CSVEERVGQPQHF

j_gene: TRBJ2-3
abundance: -
d_gene: TRBD2
v_gene: TRBV4-2
CDR3nt: TGTGCCAGCAGCCAAGTTCCCCCCAGCGGGAGGGGAGAAGATACGCAGTATTTT
CDR3aa: CASSQVPPSGRGEDTQYF

j_gene: TRBJ2-5
abundance: -
d_gene: -
v_gene: TRBV7-9
CDR3nt: TGTGCCAGCAGCTCCCGGGACACCTCCCCAGGGACCCAGTACTTC
CDR3aa: CASSSRDTSPGTQYF

j_gene: TRBJ2-1
abundance: -
d_gene: -
v_gene: TRBV6-2/TRBV6-3
CDR3nt: TGTGCCAGCAGTTACGTCGGTGAGCAGTTCTTC
CDR3aa: CASSYVGEQFF

j_gene: TRBJ2-7
abundance: -
d_gene: TRBD2
v_gene: TRBV10-2
CDR3nt: TGCGCCAGCAGTGCACCACTAGCGGGAGTCCACGAGCAGTACTTC
CDR3aa: CASSAPLAGVHEQYF

j_gene: TRBJ2-1
abundance: -
d_gene: TRBD2
v_gene: TRBV5-1
CDR3nt: TGCGCCAGCAGCTTGACGGGAGGGACAAATGACCGACAGTTCTTC
CDR3aa: CASSLTGGTNDRQFF

j_gene: TRBJ1-5
abundance: few
d_gene: TRBD1
v_gene: TRBV19
CDR3nt: TGTGCCAGTAGTAGACAGGGCGGCAATCAGCCCCAGCATTTT
CDR3aa: CASSRQGGNQPQHF

j_gene: TRBJ2-7
abundance: once
d_gene: TRBD1
v_gene: TRBV5-5
CDR3nt: TGTGCCAGCGCTCAGGGACAGGGGGCTCCCCCCTACTACGAGCAGTACTTC
CDR3aa: CASAQGQGAPPYYEQYF

j_gene: TRBJ1-5
abundance: few
d_gene: -
v_gene: TRBV2
CDR3nt: TGTGCCAGCATGGCGGATAATCAGCCCCAGCATTTT
CDR3aa: CASMADNQPQHF

j_gene: TRBJ2-1
abundance: -
d_gene: TRBD2
v_gene: TRBV11-2
CDR3nt: TGTGCCAGCAGCTTAGGACTAGCAGAATACAATGAGCAGTTCTTC
CDR3aa: CASSLGLAEYNEQFF

j_gene: TRBJ1-4
abundance: -
d_gene: TRBD1
v_gene: TRBV4-2
CDR3nt: TGTGCCAGCAGTCCGACAGGGGGGCTTGCTAATGAAAAACTGTTTTTT
CDR3aa: CASSPTGGLANEKLFF

j_gene: TRBJ1-1
abundance: once
d_gene: TRBD1
v_gene: TRBV2
CDR3nt: TGTGCCGCAAAGCCTGAGGGGGCCACTGAAGCTTTCTTT
CDR3aa: CAAKPEGATEAFF

j_gene: TRBJ2-7
abundance: -
d_gene: TRBD1
v_gene: TRBV10-3
CDR3nt: TGTGCCATCAACCCGGGACAGTCAACCTACGAGCAGTACTTC
CDR3aa: CAINPGQSTYEQYF

j_gene: TRBJ1-2
abundance: -
d_gene: TRBD1
v_gene: TRBV7-3
CDR3nt: TGTGCCAGCAGCTTATCGACAGGGCCCCCCTATGGCTACACCTTC
CDR3aa: CASSLSTGPPYGYTF

j_gene: TRBJ1-2
abundance: -
d_gene: -
v_gene: TRBV15
CDR3nt: TGTGCCACCAGCAGAGAAGGGGATGGCTACACCTTC
CDR3aa: CATSREGDGYTF

j_gene: TRBJ1-1
abundance: few
d_gene: -
v_gene: TRBV9
CDR3nt: TGTGCCAGCAGCTCCTCCTGGTCCAGGAACACTGAAGCTTTCTTT
CDR3aa: CASSSSWSRNTEAFF

j_gene: TRBJ2-7
abundance: -
d_gene: -
v_gene: TRBV6-5
CDR3nt: TGTGCCAGCAGCGGCGGACAGACCTACGAGCAGTACTTC
CDR3aa: CASSGGQTYEQYF

j_gene: TRBJ2-7
abundance: -
d_gene: TRBD2
v_gene: TRBV6-2/TRBV6-3
CDR3nt: TGTGCCAGCAGTCCAATAGCGGGAGGAAACGAGCAGTACTTC
CDR3aa: CASSPIAGGNEQYF

j_gene: TRBJ1-5
abundance: -
d_gene: TRBD1
v_gene: TRBV11-2
CDR3nt: TGTGCCAGCAGCTTAGATGGGACAGGGTATAGCAATCAGCCCCAGCATTTT
CDR3aa: CASSLDGTGYSNQPQHF

j_gene: TRBJ2-2
abundance: -
d_gene: -
v_gene: TRBV24-1
CDR3nt: TGTGCCACCAGTGAGTCAGGGACCGGGGAGCTGTTTTTT
CDR3aa: CATSESGTGELFF

j_gene: TRBJ2-7
abundance: -
d_gene: TRBD2
v_gene: TRBV9
CDR3nt: TGTGCCAGCAGCGTAGGGGTAGCGGGGGCCTACGAGCAGTACTTC
CDR3aa: CASSVGVAGAYEQYF

j_gene: TRBJ2-2
abundance: -
d_gene: TRBD2
v_gene: TRBV5-1
CDR3nt: TGCGCCAGCAGCTTGGATCTAGCGGGAGGGGTATCCACCGGGGAGCTGTTTTTT
CDR3aa: CASSLDLAGGVSTGELFF

j_gene: TRBJ1-2
abundance: few
d_gene: -
v_gene: TRBV5-1
CDR3nt: TGCGCCAGCAGTCCTCTACTAGCGGATGGCTACACCTTC
CDR3aa: CASSPLLADGYTF

j_gene: TRBJ2-3
abundance: -
d_gene: TRBD2
v_gene: TRBV28
CDR3nt: TGTGCCAGCAGTTTCAGCGGGGGGTCCACAGATACGCAGTATTTT
CDR3aa: CASSFSGGSTDTQYF

j_gene: TRBJ2-5
abundance: -
d_gene: TRBD2
v_gene: TRBV4-2
CDR3nt: TGTGCCAGCAGCCAACCAGCGGGGGGGCCTTCGGGAGGGACCCAGTACTTC
CDR3aa: CASSQPAGGPSGGTQYF

j_gene: TRBJ1-1
abundance: few
d_gene: -
v_gene: TRBV7-9
CDR3nt: TGTGCCTGCCTACAGGGCACTGAAGCTTTCTTT
CDR3aa: CACLQGTEAFF

j_gene: TRBJ1-1
abundance: -
d_gene: -
v_gene: TRBV28
CDR3nt: TGTGCCAGCAGTAACCTTGGAGGCACTGAAGCTTTCTTT
CDR3aa: CASSNLGGTEAFF

j_gene: TRBJ1-2
abundance: few
d_gene: -
v_gene: TRBV21-1
CDR3nt: TGTGCCACAAGGGGACAGGACTATGGCTACACCTTC
CDR3aa: CATRGQDYGYTF

j_gene: TRBJ2-5
abundance: once
d_gene: TRBD2
v_gene: TRBV9
CDR3nt: TGTGCCAGCAGCGTGGCGGGGGGGCCCCAAGAGACCCAGTACTTC
CDR3aa: CASSVAGGPQETQYF

j_gene: TRBJ2-7
abundance: -
d_gene: -
v_gene: TRBV19
CDR3nt: TGTGCCAGTAGTATGAGTCGGCTAGCTCCCTACGAGCAGTACTTC
CDR3aa: CASSMSRLAPYEQYF

j_gene: TRBJ1-5
abundance: -
d_gene: -
v_gene: TRBV19
CDR3nt: TGTGCCAGTAGTATTGGTCAGGGATTTGGGAATCAGCCCCAGCATTTT
CDR3aa: CASSIGQGFGNQPQHF

j_gene: TRBJ1-2
abundance: -
d_gene: TRBD1
v_gene: TRBV19
CDR3nt: TGTGCCAGCCATCCGGGACAGGGAATAGAAAACTATGGCTACACCTTC
CDR3aa: CASHPGQGIENYGYTF

j_gene: TRBJ1-5
abundance: -
d_gene: -
v_gene: TRBV7-2
CDR3nt: TGTGCCAGCAGCTTAGAATTCTCGAATCAGCCCCAGCATTTT
CDR3aa: CASSLEFSNQPQHF